This T cell receptor (beta chain) was recovered during a study of shared clonotypes between healthy human individuals. Study as a whole: Every donor yielded three CD4 naive, three CD4 memory, two CD8 naive and one CD8 memory plate.

Study-wide results and limits: Across subsets, estimated richness was generally greater for naive than for memory populations.

This CDR3 comprises 14 residues. The ends were cut back, 3 bases at V and 4 bases at J, with 11 bases in the middle. Germline CDR1 reads SGHNT; CDR2 reads YYREEE (reference sequence). Replicate sorted-subset PCRs were loaded with around 210 ng DNA, about 31,000 T cell genomes. The repertoire was sequenced with immunoSEQ multiplex PCR; TCRdb's copy has only in-frame clones and lacks some. The table has approximately 1,500,000 clones, roughly 95% seen once. Every contributor of samples was a Caucasian grown-up residing in Nashville, Tennessee. On this clone: Its antigen is not identified. This same CDR3 is encoded by further DNA sequences in the sample.

The receptor was derived from a man aged 25 to 45 in good health. Sample: naive CD4+ T cells sorted from blood. Described subset: CD45RA+ positively selected. The J gene is TRBJ2-1, the V gene TRBV5-4, with D perhaps matching TRBD1 (5 bases). CDR3 loop: CASSSGQGYNEQFF. The CDR3 DNA sequence: TGTGCCAGCAGCTCCGGGCAGGGATACAATGAGCAGTTCTTC.